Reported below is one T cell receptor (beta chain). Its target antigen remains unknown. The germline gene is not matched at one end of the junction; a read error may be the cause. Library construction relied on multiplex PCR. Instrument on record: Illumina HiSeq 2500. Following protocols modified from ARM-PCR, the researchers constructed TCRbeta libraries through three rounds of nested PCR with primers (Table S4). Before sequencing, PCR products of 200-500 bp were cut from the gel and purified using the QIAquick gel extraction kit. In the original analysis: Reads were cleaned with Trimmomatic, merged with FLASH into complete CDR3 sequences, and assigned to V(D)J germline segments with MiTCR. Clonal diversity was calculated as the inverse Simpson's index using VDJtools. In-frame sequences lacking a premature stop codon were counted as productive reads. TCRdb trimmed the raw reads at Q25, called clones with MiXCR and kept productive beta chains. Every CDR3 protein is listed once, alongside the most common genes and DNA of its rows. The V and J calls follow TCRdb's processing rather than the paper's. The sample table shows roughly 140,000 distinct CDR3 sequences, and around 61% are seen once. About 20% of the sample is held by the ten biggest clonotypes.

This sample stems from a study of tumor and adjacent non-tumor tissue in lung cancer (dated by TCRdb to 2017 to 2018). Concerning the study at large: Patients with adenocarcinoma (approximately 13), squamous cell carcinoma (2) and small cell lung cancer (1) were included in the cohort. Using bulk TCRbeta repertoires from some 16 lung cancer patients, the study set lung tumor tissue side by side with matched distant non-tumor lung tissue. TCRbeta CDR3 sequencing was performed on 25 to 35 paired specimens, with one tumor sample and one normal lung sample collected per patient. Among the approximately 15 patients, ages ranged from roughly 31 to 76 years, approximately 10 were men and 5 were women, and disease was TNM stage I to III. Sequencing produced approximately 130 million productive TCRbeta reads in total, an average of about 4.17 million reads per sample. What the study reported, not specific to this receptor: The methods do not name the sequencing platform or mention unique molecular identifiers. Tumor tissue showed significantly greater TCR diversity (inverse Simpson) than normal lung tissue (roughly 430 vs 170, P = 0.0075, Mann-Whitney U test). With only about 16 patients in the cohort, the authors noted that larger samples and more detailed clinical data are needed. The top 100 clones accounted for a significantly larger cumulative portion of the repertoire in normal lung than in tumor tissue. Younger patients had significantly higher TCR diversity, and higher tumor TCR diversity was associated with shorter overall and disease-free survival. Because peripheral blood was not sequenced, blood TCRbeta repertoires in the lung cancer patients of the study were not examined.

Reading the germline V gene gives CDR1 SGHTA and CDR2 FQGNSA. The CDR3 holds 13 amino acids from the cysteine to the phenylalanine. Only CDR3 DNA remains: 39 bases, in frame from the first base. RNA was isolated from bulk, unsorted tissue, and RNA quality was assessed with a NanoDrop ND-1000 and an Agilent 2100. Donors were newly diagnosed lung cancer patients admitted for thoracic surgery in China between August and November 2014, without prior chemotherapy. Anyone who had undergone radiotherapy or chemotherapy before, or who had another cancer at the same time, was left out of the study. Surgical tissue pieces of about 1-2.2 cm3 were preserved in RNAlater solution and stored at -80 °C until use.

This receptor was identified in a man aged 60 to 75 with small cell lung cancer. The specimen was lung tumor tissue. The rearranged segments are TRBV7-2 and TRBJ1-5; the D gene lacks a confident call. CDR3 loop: CASSLVWNQPQHF. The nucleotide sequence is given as TGTGCCAGCAGCTTAGTATGGAATCAGCCCCAGCACTTT.